This passage covers 13 T cell receptor beta chains from one sample sequenced in a study of regulatory T cells in long-lasting Graves disease listed by TCRdb under 2021. The time point label on this specimen signifies: persistent/refractory GD, antithyroid drugs over 5 years with positive TRAb. For both TCR sequencing and RNA sequencing, RNA was extracted from PBMCs in TRIzol. Receptor libraries were prepared by multiplex PCR. TCRdb records Illumina HiSeq 4000 as the sequencer. iRepertoire HTBI primers and Arm-PCR amplification of CDR3 regions were used to construct TCR beta libraries. In TCRdb, the public reads were trimmed at Q25 with fastp and aligned with MiXCR, with productive beta chains retained. Identical CDR3 protein sequences are pooled into one entry, listed with their most common genes and DNA. Here the sample has 400,000 or so distinct CDR3 sequences; about 20% occur a single time. The ten largest clones represent around 24% of the sample.

The source was peripheral blood mononuclear cells (PBMCs), collected when the disease was refractory, from a patient treated with antithyroid drugs. The origin of the receptors is a female donor with Graves disease.

Many counts were recorded for this clonotype. The genes are TRBV6-1 and TRBJ1-2; 7 nucleotides line up with TRBD1. This CDR3 comprises 13 residues. V gave up 8 bases and J gave up 4 bases; unmatched junction bases: 7. In germline, CDR1 is MNHNS, CDR2 SASEGT. The CDR3: CASGPDRSYGYTF. CDR3 in DNA: TGTGCCAGCGGCCCGGACAGGTCCTATGGCTACACCTTC.

This clonotype showed up just a few times. This chain uses TRBV27 with TRBJ2-7; D tentatively fits TRBD1 or TRBD2 (5 bases each). From germline, CDR1 is MNHEY and CDR2 SMNVEV (reference sequence). This CDR3 has 16 residues. V dropped 6 bases and J dropped 2 bases, with 20 bases sitting between them. The CDR3 nucleotides read TGTGCCAGCAGCCTTATCGGGGCAGGGAAACCCTACGAGCAGTACTTC. Protein sequence: CASSLIGAGKPYEQYF.

This clonotype was seen only a few times. The V call is TRBV6-2 or TRBV6-3, the J call TRBJ1-5; TRBD1 agrees at 7 bases. The CDR3 is 15 amino acids. J lost 1 base, V lost 4 bases, and 4 bases had no gene match. Germline CDR1 and CDR2: MNHEY and SVGEGT. CDR3 in DNA: TGTGCCAGCAGTTCGTACAGGGGAAGCAATCAGCCCCAGCATTTT. Translated: CASSSYRGSNQPQHF.

This clonotype was observed a handful of times. The J gene is TRBJ1-1, the V gene TRBV19; D is ambiguous. The V gene's germline CDR1 is LNHDA and CDR2 SQIVND (reference sequence). This CDR3 region has 13 residues. V was trimmed by 3 bases and J by 2 bases, leaving 7 bases between them. In DNA, the CDR3 is TGTGCCAGTAGTATTGGGAGCAACACTGAAGCTTTCTTT. It is translated as CASSIGSNTEAFF.

There are a few counts of this clonotype. The chain is built from TRBV9 and TRBJ2-7, with 8 positions matching TRBD2. There are 13 residues in the CDR3. J gave up 6 bases and V 2 bases, and 4 bases lay outside the gene matches. Germline CDR1 SGDLS, CDR2 YYNGEE. In DNA, the CDR3 is TGTGCCAGCAGCGTTGGACTAGCATCCGAGCAGTACTTC. Protein product: CASSVGLASEQYF.

In regard to this clonotype: At one boundary the junction diverges from the germline segment, which might be a read error. The chain is built from TRBV30 and TRBJ1-1; D is ambiguous. The germline V gene has CDR1 GTSNPN and CDR2 SVGIG (reference sequence). The CDR3 covers 15 residues. The CDR3 bases are TGTGCCTGGAGTGTACTGCGCAGGATGAACACTGAAACTTTCTTT. The encoded protein is CAWSVLRRMNTETFF.

This clonotype was seen a few times. CDR3 amino acids: CASSLGYQNTGELFF. CDR3 nucleotide sequence: TGTGCCAGCAGCTTAGGATACCAAAACACCGGGGAGCTGTTTTTT. The chain couples TRBV7-2 to TRBJ2-2; D uncertain. This CDR3 has 15 residues. Germline loops: CDR1 SGHTA, CDR2 FQGNSA. V lost 1 base and J lost 2, with 8 bases in between.

The chain couples TRBV6-1 to TRBJ2-1; D possibly uses TRBD1 or TRBD2 (5 bases each). Germline loops: CDR1 MNHNS, CDR2 SASEGT. This CDR3 spans 16 amino acids. V lost 10 bases, J lost 5 bases, and 24 bases lay in between. This CDR3 reads CAILKVGDPKNNEQFF. CDR3 coding DNA: TGTGCCATCTTGAAGGTTGGGGACCCGAAGAACAATGAGCAGTTCTTC.

This clonotype came up a few times. This chain uses TRBV3-1 with TRBJ2-7; the match to TRBD2 covers 9 bases. Per germline, CDR1 LGHDT and CDR2 YNNKEL (reference sequence). This CDR3 spans 17 amino acids. Germline trimming cut 0 bases from V and 1 base from J; bases unmatched to any gene: 7. In DNA, the CDR3 is TGTGCCAGCAGCCAAGACGGCCTAGCGGGACGTTCCTACGAGCAGTACTTC. Protein sequence: CASSQDGLAGRSYEQYF.

This sequence joins TRBV7-9 and TRBJ2-1; a possible D gene is TRBD2 (6 bases). This CDR3 region has 11 residues. The V end was cut by 5 bases, the J end by 9 bases, with 8 bases between. Germline CDR1 SEHNR, CDR2 FQNEAQ (reference sequence). The CDR3 loop is CASSPTSEQFF. CDR3 in DNA: TGTGCCAGCAGCCCGACTAGTGAGCAGTTCTTC. Complete variable domain (other parts from reference TRBV7-9 and TRBJ2-1): DTGVSQNPRHKITKRGQNVTFRCDPISEHNRLYWYRQTLGQGPEFLTYFQNEAQLEKSRLLSDRFSAERPKGSFSTLEIQRTEQGDSAMYLCASSPTSEQFFGPGTRLTVL.

The sample holds many counts of this clonotype. The V gene is TRBV6-1, the J gene TRBJ2-7; perhaps TRBD1 as D (6 bases). This CDR3 has 14 amino acids. V lost 8 bases to trimming and J lost 2 bases, with 16 bases between them. CDR1 is MNHNS, CDR2 SASEGT, per germline. The CDR3 nucleotides are TGTGCCAGCTCTTCAGGGGTTCGCCCCTACGAGCAGTACTTC. Encoded protein: CASSSGVRPYEQYF.

At least ten counts were recorded for this clonotype. The chain combines TRBV5-1 with TRBJ2-2; possibly TRBD2 for D (5 bases). The CDR3 consists of 14 residues. Per germline, CDR1 SGHRS and CDR2 YFSETQ. Trimming removed 0 bases at V and 7 bases at J, with 10 bases between. The CDR3 coding sequence is TGCGCCAGCAGCTTGGTCGAGCGGCACGGGGAGCTGTTTTTT. Translated: CASSLVERHGELFF.

J is TRBJ2-5 and V is TRBV15, with D perhaps given as TRBD1 or TRBD2 (6 bases each). With 3 bases removed from V and 5 bases from J, the gap between germline ends came to 16 bases. CDR1 is LNHNV, CDR2 YYDKDF, per germline (reference sequence). The CDR3 covers 15 residues. The CDR3: CATSRFGGAGETQYF. CDR3 sequence (DNA): TGTGCCACCAGCAGGTTCGGGGGCGCAGGGGAGACCCAGTACTTC.